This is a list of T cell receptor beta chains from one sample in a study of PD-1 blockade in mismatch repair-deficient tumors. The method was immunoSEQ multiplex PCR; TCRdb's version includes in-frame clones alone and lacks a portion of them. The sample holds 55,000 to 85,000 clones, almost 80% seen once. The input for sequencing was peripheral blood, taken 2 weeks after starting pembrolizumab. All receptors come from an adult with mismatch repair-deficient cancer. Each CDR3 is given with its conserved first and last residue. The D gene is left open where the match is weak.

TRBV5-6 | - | CASSRVSGVITDTQYF
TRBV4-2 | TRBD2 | CASSQGTSGFTDTQYF
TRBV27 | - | CASSTLPPGPGGYTF
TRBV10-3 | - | CAISENLDEQFF
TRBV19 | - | CASSTLRFVSNQPQHF
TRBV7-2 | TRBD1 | CASGDWDRGFETEAFF
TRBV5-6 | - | CASSRGYSYNEQFF
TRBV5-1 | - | CATTTGGGANEAFF
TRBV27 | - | CASSFHGQLNTEAFF
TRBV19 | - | CASSMTQPREQFF
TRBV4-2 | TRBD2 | CASSHGLAGSYEQYF
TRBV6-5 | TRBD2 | CASPDNSGGEQFF
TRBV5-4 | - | CASSPVRGETQYF
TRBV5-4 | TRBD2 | CASSPGLAGANEQFF
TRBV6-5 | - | CASSEGNRAYEQYF
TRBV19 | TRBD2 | CASSILATSDTQYF
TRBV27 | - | CASRLFGFSSETQYF
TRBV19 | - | CASSMQENTGELFF
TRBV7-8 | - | CASTPLAGIGQPQHF
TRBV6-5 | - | CASIQAGPEYGYTF
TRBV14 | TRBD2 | CASSWGAGVHEQYF
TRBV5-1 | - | CASSFGEQGEAFF
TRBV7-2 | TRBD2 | CASSLTGGISEQFF
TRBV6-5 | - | CASTEGGGNTEAFF
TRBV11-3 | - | CASSLVGLSPTDTQYF
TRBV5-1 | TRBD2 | CASSLEVSGSFADTQYF
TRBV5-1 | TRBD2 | CASSLEPSGSTDTQYF
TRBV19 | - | CASSSWGGTEAFF
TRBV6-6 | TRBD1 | CASSLTGTGGDGYTF
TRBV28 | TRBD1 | CASRQRGTGGHEQYF
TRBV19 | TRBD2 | CASSIPGTSSEQYF
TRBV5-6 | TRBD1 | CASSKGALDEQYF
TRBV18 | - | CASSPEGPNYGYTF
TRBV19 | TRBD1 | CASSIQGANYGYTF